The sequence of this TCR beta chain was determined in a study of control samples from healthy donors and cancer patients. Germline values: CDR1 LNHDA, CDR2 SQIVND (reference sequence). V dropped 5 bases and J dropped 2 bases, with 9 bases sitting between them. This CDR3 region has 14 residues. Produced via immunoSEQ multiplex PCR; TCRdb's table is partial and in-frame only. The repertoire consists of about 70,000 clones, with about 87% occurring once and the leading ten covering 25% to 35%. This TCR came from a man in his fifties or sixties in good health. The sequencing sample was made of blood. V is TRBV19 and J is TRBJ2-2; D not certain. The CDR3 region is CASSWPVNTGELFF. The CDR3 DNA sequence: TGTGCCAGTAGTTGGCCGGTTAACACCGGGGAGCTGTTTTTT.